A single sample gave rise to the 30 T cell receptor beta chains below, sequenced in a study of blood T cell repertoires in COVID-19. Measured with immunoSEQ multiplex PCR; TCRdb has only the in-frame clones, and not every one. The sample holds more than 150,000 clones, 88% seen once. Sequencing was performed on peripheral blood. Receptor source: a woman in her seventies with acute or convalescent COVID-19.

V and J are TRBV5-4 and TRBJ1-4; 7 bases map to TRBD1. Germline lookup yields CDR1 SGHNT and CDR2 YYREEE (reference sequence). This CDR3 has 17 amino acids. V lost 5 bases and J lost 3; bases outside the gene matches: 13. In nucleotides, the CDR3 is TGTGCCAGCAGTGATAGACAGGGATTTGTGGCTAATGAAAAACTGTTTTTT. This encodes CASSDRQGFVANEKLFF.

The rearrangement links TRBV7-2 to TRBJ1-1, with 7 bases aligning to TRBD1. The CDR3 runs 14 residues. Germline lookup yields CDR1 SGHTA and CDR2 FQGNSA. Germline trimming cut 4 bases from V and 1 base from J; bases unmatched to any gene: 3. The CDR3 region has the DNA TGTGCCAGCAGCTCCGGGACAGCGAACACTGAAGCTTTCTTT. Its protein is CASSSGTANTEAFF.

This clone was counted a single time. This sequence joins TRBV4-3 and TRBJ2-3, with 9 bases fitting TRBD2. Germline V CDR1 and CDR2: LGHNA, YSLEER. V was clipped by 3 bases and J by 4 bases; unmatched bases: 20. The CDR3 contains 20 residues. The CDR3 spells CASSHYYPGLADPRADTQYF. DNA of the CDR3: TGCGCCAGCAGCCATTACTACCCGGGACTAGCTGACCCTAGGGCAGATACGCAGTATTTT.

The V gene is TRBV15, the J gene TRBJ2-7, with D possibly TRBD1 on 6 matching bases. V was trimmed by 0 bases and J by 2 bases, leaving 23 bases between them. The CDR3 has 19 residues. The V gene's germline CDR1 is LNHNV and CDR2 YYDKDF (reference sequence). CDR3 sequence (DNA): TGTGCCACCAGCAGAGAAGGCGGGTTTACAGGGCCGTCCGCCTACGAGCAGTACGTC. Translated, it gives CATSREGGFTGPSAYEQYV.

This sequence joins TRBV9 and TRBJ2-5, with a possible D match to TRBD1 (6 bases). Germline-derived CDR1 and CDR2 are SGDLS and YYNGEE. V was pared by 2 bases and J by 4 bases, with 9 bases between. This CDR3 contains 13 residues. CDR3: CASSVTGLETQYF. The CDR3 nucleotides read TGTGCCAGCAGCGTCACAGGGTTAGAGACCCAGTACTTC.

The chain carries TRBV6-5 and TRBJ2-7; 8 nucleotides line up with TRBD1. CDR3 length: 14 amino acids. J gave up 2 bases and V 6 bases, and 6 bases lay outside the gene matches. Germline assignment: CDR1 MNHEY and CDR2 SVGAGI. CDR3 in amino acids: CASSVGTGAYEQYF. The CDR3 DNA reads TGTGCCAGCAGCGTTGGGACAGGTGCCTACGAGCAGTACTTC.

The V and J genes are TRBV2 and TRBJ1-4, with D perhaps matching TRBD1 (6 bases). Germline V gives CDR1 SNHLY, CDR2 FYNNEI. The CDR3 length is 14 residues. Trimming stripped 2 bases from V and 5 bases from J, with 9 bases between. CDR3 protein: CASSEQGLNEKLFF. CDR3 DNA: TGTGCCAGCAGTGAACAGGGGTTAAATGAAAAACTGTTTTTT.

The chain uses TRBV3-1 (or the pseudogene TRBV3-2) and TRBJ1-1; possible D gene TRBD1, 5 bases. CDR3 length equals 14 residues. Trimming took off 3 bases at V and 1 base at J, with 9 bases between the two ends. The V gene's germline CDR1 is LGHDT and CDR2 YNNKEL (reference sequence). The CDR3 bases are TGTGCCAGCAGCCAGGGACTTACGAACACTGAAGCTTTCTTT. It codes for CASSQGLTNTEAFF.

The chain joins TRBV5-1 to TRBJ1-3; D perhaps matches TRBD1 (6 bases). The CDR3 contains 16 residues. The V end was cut by 0 bases, the J end by 2 bases, with 12 bases between. Germline V gene data show CDR1 as SGHRS and CDR2 as YFSETQ. CDR3 loop: CASSLDRDKPGNTIYF. The CDR3, as DNA: TGCGCCAGCAGCTTGGACCGGGACAAACCTGGAAACACCATATATTTT.

The chain joins TRBV7-2 to TRBJ1-1; D is uncertain. Trimming shortened V by 5 bases and J by 0 bases, and 13 bases separated the two germline ends. The germline V gene encodes CDR1 SGHTA and CDR2 FQGNSA. CDR3 size: 15 residues. The CDR3 sequence is CASSLTDTLNTEAFF. CDR3 in DNA: TGTGCCAGCAGCCTAACCGACACCTTGAACACTGAAGCTTTCTTT.

The chain is built from TRBV27 and TRBJ2-2; no clear D. Trimming took off 2 bases at V and 6 bases at J, with 4 bases between the two ends. The CDR3 spans 12 residues. Per the germline V gene, CDR1 is MNHEY and CDR2 is SMNVEV (reference sequence). The CDR3 nucleotides read TGTGCCAGCAGTTTAGCGCCCGGGGAGCTGTTTTTT. It codes for CASSLAPGELFF.

The J gene is TRBJ2-2, the V gene TRBV6-4; D possibly corresponds to TRBD2 (6 bases). The CDR3 contains 16 residues. Trimming shortened V by 4 bases and J by 0 bases, and 12 bases separated the two germline ends. The germline V gene has CDR1 MRHNA and CDR2 SNTAGT. CDR3: CASSAWGEPNTGELFF. CDR3 bases: TGTGCCAGCAGTGCATGGGGGGAACCGAACACCGGGGAGCTGTTTTTT.

This clone was detected a few times. The V gene is TRBV30, the J gene TRBJ1-5; TRBD1 aligns across 9 bases. This CDR3 is 16 amino acids long. Trimming removed 3 bases from V and 1 base from J; junction bases left unmatched: 7. Germline loops: CDR1 GTSNPN, CDR2 SVGIG (reference sequence). Written as DNA, the CDR3 is TGTGCCTGGAGGAGCTCCGGGACAGGGAGCAATCAGCCCCAGCATTTT. Amino acids: CAWRSSGTGSNQPQHF.

The chain employs TRBV5-1 and TRBJ2-5; 10 bases agree with TRBD2. Per germline, CDR1 SGHRS and CDR2 YFSETQ. This CDR3 comprises 15 residues. The V and J ends lost 4 bases and 4 bases, in that order; junction bases with no gene match: 7. The CDR3 protein is CASSPLAGERETQYF. CDR3 nucleotides: TGCGCCAGCAGCCCGCTAGCGGGGGAAAGAGAGACCCAGTACTTC.

The rearrangement uses TRBV18 and TRBJ2-1; D unclear. The CDR3 is 13 amino acids. Between the trimmed V and J ends, which lost 4 bases and 4 bases, there was a span of 8 bases. Looked up from germline, CDR1 is KGHSH and CDR2 is LQKENI. The CDR3 protein is CASSLDGYNEQFF. The CDR3 nucleotides are TGTGCCAGCTCACTAGACGGGTACAATGAGCAGTTCTTC.

The genes are TRBV5-8 and TRBJ2-7; perhaps TRBD2 as D (5 bases). Between the trimmed V and J ends, which lost 2 bases and 4 bases, there was a span of 7 bases. CDR1 is SGHTS, CDR2 YDEGEE, per germline. The CDR3 consists of 12 residues. Here the CDR3 reads CASSFSGYEQYF. Written as DNA, the CDR3 is TGTGCCAGCAGCTTTTCGGGGTACGAGCAGTACTTC. The variable domain in full, with the rest retrieved from reference TRBV5-8 and TRBJ2-7, is EAGVTQSPTHLIKTRGQQATLRCSPISGHTSVYWYQQALGLGLQFLLWYDEGEERNRGNFPPRFSGRQFPNYSSELNVNALELEDSALYLCASSFSGYEQYFGPGTRLTVT.

The rearrangement joins TRBV19 to TRBJ1-1, with 7 bases fitting TRBD1. Germline CDR1 reads LNHDA; CDR2 reads SQIVND (reference sequence). Losses at the gene ends were 3 bases for V and 2 bases for J; bases not matched to a gene: 3. CDR3 size: 14 residues. The CDR3 bases are TGTGCCAGTAGTATTGACAGGGTCAACACTGAAGCTTTCTTT. Its translation is CASSIDRVNTEAFF.

The chain employs TRBV19 and TRBJ2-3; TRBD1 agrees at 12 bases. The CDR3 has 16 amino acids. The germline V gene has CDR1 LNHDA and CDR2 SQIVND (reference sequence). Trimming cost V 5 bases and J 3 bases; bases outside gene matches: 6. CDR3 sequence: CASSLGQGARTDTQYF. The CDR3 nucleotides read TGTGCCAGTAGTTTGGGACAGGGGGCGAGAACAGATACGCAGTATTTT.

V gene TRBV10-3 combines with J gene TRBJ1-2; 12 nucleotides agree with TRBD1. The CDR3 is 18 amino acids. V lost 0 bases to trimming and J lost 4 bases; unmatched junction nucleotides: 9. Germline assignment: CDR1 ENHRY and CDR2 SYGVKD. The CDR3 spells CAISESVGGQGASYGYTF. Here the CDR3 DNA reads TGTGCCATCAGTGAGTCGGTAGGGGGACAGGGGGCGTCCTATGGCTACACCTTC.

J is TRBJ1-5 and V is TRBV27, with TRBD1 matching over 7 bases. This CDR3 region has 14 residues. V shed 3 bases, J shed 5 bases, and the junction held 4 bases outside the gene matches. Germline CDR1 MNHEY, CDR2 SMNVEV (reference sequence). The CDR3 DNA sequence: TGTGCCAGCAGTTTGACAGGGATTTATCAGCCCCAGCATTTT. Encoded protein: CASSLTGIYQPQHF.

The V and J genes are TRBV7-6 and TRBJ2-6, with D possibly TRBD1 on 6 matching bases. CDR1 SGHVS and CDR2 FNYEAQ come from the germline V gene. This CDR3 is 18 amino acids long. V lost 2 bases and J 0 bases, leaving 14 bases between the germline ends. The CDR3 DNA reads as TGTGCCAGCAGCTTAACTGGGGGCAGGGCCTCTGGGGCCAACGTCCTGACTTTC. It translates to CASSLTGGRASGANVLTF.

The chain recombines TRBV2 with TRBJ1-1; 9 nucleotides match TRBD1. The CDR3 runs 14 residues. Germline loops: CDR1 SNHLY, CDR2 FYNNEI. V was clipped by 8 bases and J by 4 bases; unmatched bases: 8. The CDR3 here is CASGGTGTVTEAFF. For the CDR3, the DNA is TGTGCCAGCGGCGGGACAGGGACGGTCACTGAAGCTTTCTTT.

V and J are TRBV3-1 (or the pseudogene TRBV3-2) and TRBJ1-5; D is possibly TRBD1 (5 bases). CDR1 and CDR2 from the germline V gene are LGHDT and YNNKEL (reference sequence). This CDR3 has 18 residues. Trimming removed 4 bases from V and 0 bases from J, with 19 bases in between. CDR3 sequence (DNA): TGTGCCAGCAGCCCACAAACCGACAGCGATAATAGCAATCAGCCCCAGCATTTT. Encoded protein: CASSPQTDSDNSNQPQHF.

J is TRBJ2-1 and V is TRBV19; 7 bases are a match to TRBD2. This CDR3 has 15 amino acids. Germline V CDR1 and CDR2: LNHDA, SQIVND (reference sequence). J was trimmed by 1 base and V by 5 bases; bases with no gene match: 5. CDR3: CASSPDGGSYNEQFF. CDR3 nucleotide sequence: TGTGCCAGTAGTCCCGACGGGGGGTCCTACAATGAGCAGTTCTTC.

J is TRBJ2-7 and V is TRBV30; perhaps TRBD2 as D (6 bases). The CDR3 is 15 amino acids. CDR1 and CDR2 (germline): GTSNPN, SVGIG (reference sequence). V was clipped by 0 bases and J by 6 bases, with 18 bases between them. The CDR3 is CAWSVRRGHASEQYF. CDR3 nucleotide sequence: TGTGCCTGGAGTGTTCGGCGGGGCCATGCCTCCGAGCAGTACTTC. Full variable domain (remainder filled in from reference TRBV30 and TRBJ2-7): SQTIHQWPATLVQPVGSPLSLECTVEGTSNPNLYWYRQAAGRGLQLLFYSVGIGQISSEVPQNLSASRPQDRQFILSSKKLLLSDSGFYLCAWSVRRGHASEQYFGPGTRLTVT.

The V gene is TRBV4-3, the J gene TRBJ1-6; D uncertain. Per the germline V gene, CDR1 is LGHNA and CDR2 is YSLEER. The V end lost 1 base, the J end lost 5 bases, and 12 bases lay between the germline ends. This CDR3 spans 16 amino acids. CDR3 in amino acids: CASSQGGGRDNSPLHF. The CDR3 coding sequence is TGCGCCAGCAGCCAAGGAGGAGGCCGGGATAATTCACCCCTCCACTTT.

This clone appeared a single time. The V and J genes are TRBV29-1 and TRBJ1-5; 7 nucleotides line up with TRBD1. The CDR3 totals 12 residues. CDR1 and CDR2 (germline): SQVTM, ANQGSEA. V lost 7 bases and J lost 3; bases outside the gene matches: 3. The CDR3 sequence is CSAGTDNQPQHF. For the CDR3, the DNA is TGCAGCGCCGGGACAGACAATCAGCCCCAGCATTTT.

This clone has a single count. The CDR3 sequence: CASSPRTGVRAGELFF. The CDR3 nucleotides are TGCGCCAGCAGCCCTCGTACAGGGGTCCGTGCCGGGGAGCTGTTTTTT. This sequence joins TRBV5-1 and TRBJ2-2; 7 bases line up with TRBD1. J gave up 6 bases and V 4 bases, and 12 bases lay outside the gene matches. The CDR3 contains 16 residues. Germline V gene lookup returns CDR1 SGHRS and CDR2 YFSETQ.

The rearrangement joins TRBV7-2 to TRBJ1-4; a possible D gene is TRBD1 (6 bases). Trimming stripped 2 bases from V and 4 bases from J, with 14 bases between. The CDR3 spans 16 residues. Germline assignment: CDR1 SGHTA and CDR2 FQGNSA. In nucleotides, the CDR3 is TGTGCCAGCAGCTTAATAACAGGGAGAGTTAATGAAAAACTGTTTTTT. Translated, it gives CASSLITGRVNEKLFF. The entire variable domain, with the rest obtained from reference TRBV7-2 and TRBJ1-4, is as follows: GAGVSQSPSNKVTEKGKDVELRCDPISGHTALYWYRQSLGQGLEFLIYFQGNSAPDKSGLPSDRFSAERTGGSVSTLTIQRTQQEDSAVYLCASSLITGRVNEKLFFGSGTQLSVL.

This clone was seen a handful of times. The V call is TRBV21-1, the J call TRBJ2-7; the D segment call TRBD1 is taken from the table without a DNA check. TRBV21-1 is a known pseudogene. The CDR3 has 16 amino acids. DNA for the CDR3: TGTGCCAGCAGCAAACAGGGACAGTCTAGGGCGTACGAGCAGTACGTC. It translates to CASSKQGQSRAYEQYV.